This is a list of T cell receptor beta chains from one sample in a study of metastatic and nonmetastatic thyroid tumors. TCRdb re-called the PCR reads through MiXCR. In the table there are around 52,000 clones, 25% to 30% of which are singletons. The specimen sequenced was blood. The source is a female donor with papillary thyroid cancer or a benign thyroid nodule (not recorded which). Some clones in this sample may be carry-over from other donors' samples. The CDR3 runs from the conserved cysteine through the conserved F or W. The D gene is left open where the match is weak. Clone size is stated in some rows and not others, as once, few, many or a class when expanded.

TRBD2	15	TRBJ2-1	-	TRBV9	TGTGCCAGCATCCCAGGGACTAGCGGGAAGGATGAGCAGTTCTTC	CASIPGTSGKDEQFF
TRBD1	14	TRBJ1-2	-	TRBV6-5	TGTGCCAGCAGTTACTCGGACAGGGGGTATGGCTACACCTTC	CASSYSDRGYGYTF
-	16	TRBJ2-1	few	TRBV12-3/TRBV12-4	TGTGCCAGCAGTTTAGCACAGGCGTATTACGTAGTCGAGAAGTTCTTC	CASSLAQAYYVVEKFF
-	11	TRBJ1-1	-	TRBV30	TGTGCCTGGAGTAGGAACACTGAAGCTTTCTTT	CAWSRNTEAFF
-	13	TRBJ2-7	few	TRBV28	TGTGCCAGCAGTCACAGGGTATCCTACGAGCAGTACTTC	CASSHRVSYEQYF
TRBD1	17	TRBJ2-2	many	TRBV4-1	TGCGCCAGCAGCCAACCTTACAGGGGACAGACCACCGGGGAGCTGTTTTTT	CASSQPYRGQTTGELFF
-	13	TRBJ2-7	once	TRBV5-1	TGCGCCAGCAGCTTCGGGACCCCGGGTGAGCAGTACTTC	CASSFGTPGEQYF
-	12	TRBJ1-6	-	TRBV12-3/TRBV12-4	TGTGCCAGCGGGCCTGGGTCGGGGGCCCTCCACTTT	CASGPGSGALHF
-	16	TRBJ1-1	-	TRBV5-1	TGCGCCAGCACCACGGGGGACACCCCTATGCCCACTGAAGCTTTCTTT	CASTTGDTPMPTEAFF
TRBD1	13	TRBJ1-2	many	TRBV6-1	TGTGCCAGTGGACAGGGGCCCAACTATGGCTACACCTTC	CASGQGPNYGYTF